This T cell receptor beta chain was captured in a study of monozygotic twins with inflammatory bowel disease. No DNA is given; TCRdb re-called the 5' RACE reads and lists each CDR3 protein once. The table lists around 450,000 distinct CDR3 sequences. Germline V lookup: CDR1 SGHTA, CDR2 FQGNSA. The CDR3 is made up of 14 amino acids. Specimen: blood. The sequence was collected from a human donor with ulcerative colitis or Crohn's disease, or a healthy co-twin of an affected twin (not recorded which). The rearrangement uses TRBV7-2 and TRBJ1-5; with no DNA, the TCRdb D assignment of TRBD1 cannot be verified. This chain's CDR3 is CASSPRQGNQPQHF.